The source of this TCR beta chain is a study of technical replicates of blood from several donors. V gave up 2 bases and J gave up 5 bases, with 10 bases separating them. Germline lookup yields CDR1 SNHLY and CDR2 FYNNEI. This CDR3 is 14 amino acids long. TCRdb's copy holds only in-frame clones and misses some; the assay was immunoSEQ multiplex PCR. This sample has about 12,000 clones, with roughly 95% found just once. Sequencing was done on a sample of PBMCs. The sequence was obtained from a human donor in good health. The V gene is TRBV2, the J gene TRBJ2-1; D uncertain. The CDR3 protein is CASSEMLGDNEQFF. As DNA, the CDR3 is TGTGCCAGCAGTGAAATGCTAGGCGACAATGAGCAGTTCTTC.